What follows are 10 T cell receptor beta chains derived from one specimen sequenced in a study of cytomegalovirus exposure and HLA in healthy donors. Both 60 Vbeta primers and 13 Jbeta primers went into the PCR. Method: immunoSEQ multiplex PCR; TCRdb's copy keeps in-frame clones and lacks some. Of more than 90,000 clones in the sample, around 80% were seen once. The sample taken for sequencing was PBMCs. These receptors were taken from a human donor in good health.

The chain recombines TRBV27 with TRBJ1-2; D is possibly TRBD1 (5 bases). V shed 3 bases and J shed 7 bases, with 9 bases lying between them. Germline V lookup: CDR1 MNHEY, CDR2 SMNVEV (reference sequence). This CDR3 is 12 amino acids long. The CDR3 loop is CASSFQGCGYTF. The CDR3, as DNA: TGTGCCAGCAGTTTCCAGGGATGTGGCTACACCTTC.

This clone came up once. This chain connects TRBV14 to TRBJ1-2, with D perhaps TRBD1 (5 bases). The germline gives CDR1 SGHDN, CDR2 FVKESK. The ends were cut back, 3 bases at V and 1 base at J, with 6 bases in the middle. The CDR3 has 13 residues. In nucleotides, the CDR3 is TGTGCCAGCAGCCACAGGGTTAACTATGGCTACACCTTC. Amino acids: CASSHRVNYGYTF.

The chain employs TRBV9 and TRBJ2-2, with 9 bases that match TRBD1. Germline CDR1 is SGDLS and CDR2 is YYNGEE. V lost 1 base, J lost 4 bases, and 5 bases stayed unmatched. The CDR3 spans 16 residues. The CDR3 is CASSVIGQGTTGELFF. As DNA, the CDR3 is TGTGCCAGCAGCGTAATAGGACAGGGGACCACCGGGGAGCTGTTTTTT. Using reference TRBV9 and TRBJ2-2 for the parts outside the CDR3, the full variable domain is DSGVTQTPKHLITATGQRVTLRCSPRSGDLSVYWYQQSLDQGLQFLIQYYNGEERAKGNILERFSAQQFPDLHSELNLSSLELGDSALYFCASSVIGQGTTGELFFGEGSRLTVL.

This clone was picked up one time. This rearrangement joins TRBV7-9 to TRBJ1-6, with D maybe TRBD1 (5 bases). Looked up from germline, CDR1 is SEHNR and CDR2 is FQNEAQ (reference sequence). The germline V and J ends were trimmed by 5 bases and 10 bases, with 21 bases remaining between them. The CDR3 is 16 amino acids. The CDR3 nucleotides are TGTGCCAGCAGCCAGACGACCAGGGCCAAAGGATCACCCCTCCACTTT. Its protein product is CASSQTTRAKGSPLHF.

This clone was detected only a few times. The chain couples TRBV30 to TRBJ1-2; D not certain. The V gene's germline CDR1 is GTSNPN and CDR2 SVGIG (reference sequence). The CDR3 is 13 amino acids. Trimming pared 1 base from V and 1 base from J, leaving 7 bases between. The DNA of the CDR3 is TGTGCCTGGAGTGGAGGGTTTAACTATGGCTACACCTTC. The encoded protein is CAWSGGFNYGYTF.

This rearrangement joins TRBV5-5 to TRBJ2-3, with 13 bases identical to TRBD2. The V segment lost 4 bases and the J segment 3 bases; nucleotides outside the gene matches: 8. This CDR3 comprises 17 residues. Germline-derived CDR1 and CDR2 are SGHKS and YYEKEE (reference sequence). CDR3 bases: TGTGCCAGCAGCCCTGGACTAGCGGGAGTAGGGACAGATACGCAGTATTTT. This encodes CASSPGLAGVGTDTQYF.

This clone was counted once. The chain is built from TRBV5-8 and TRBJ2-7; perhaps TRBD2 as D (6 bases). This CDR3 region has 14 residues. Trimming removed 7 bases at V and 2 bases at J, with 16 bases between. Germline values: CDR1 SGHTS, CDR2 YDEGEE. This CDR3 is CASGLGRLAYEQYF. In DNA form, the CDR3 reads TGTGCCAGCGGGCTTGGGCGACTAGCCTACGAGCAGTACTTC.

The V call is TRBV6-1, the J call TRBJ2-1; 8 nucleotides agree with TRBD2. Germline assignment: CDR1 MNHNS and CDR2 SASEGT. CDR3 length equals 15 residues. Germline trimming cut 6 bases from V and 0 bases from J; bases unmatched to any gene: 4. CDR3 coding DNA: TGTGCCAGCAGCCGAAGCGGGAGCTCCTACAATGAGCAGTTCTTC. It specifies CASSRSGSSYNEQFF.

This clone has more than one count but fewer than ten. The chain employs TRBV27 and TRBJ1-1, with unresolved D. Germline V lookup: CDR1 MNHEY, CDR2 SMNVEV (reference sequence). The V end was cut by 8 bases, the J end by 1 base, with 5 bases between. This CDR3 is 11 amino acids long. The CDR3 region has the DNA TGTGCCAGCGAGGGGAACACTGAAGCTTTCTTT. The encoded protein is CASEGNTEAFF.

This clone has just one count. V is TRBV7-9 and J is TRBJ2-1; 7 positions match TRBD2. Germline lookup yields CDR1 SEHNR and CDR2 FQNEAQ (reference sequence). V was clipped by 1 base and J by 0 bases; unmatched bases: 3. The CDR3 has 16 residues. CDR3 DNA sequence: TGTGCCAGCAGCTTAGACCCGGGGGGCTCCTACAATGAGCAGTTCTTC. Translating gives CASSLDPGGSYNEQFF.